This passage covers 19 T cell receptor beta chains from one sample sequenced in a study of blood T cell repertoires in COVID-19. The assay was immunoSEQ multiplex PCR, and TCRdb's table has in-frame clones only and misses some. The table shows approximately 230,000 clones, with 80% to 90% occurring only once. What was sequenced was peripheral blood. The receptors come from a man older than 75 with acute or convalescent COVID-19.

The V and J genes are TRBV5-8 and TRBJ1-5; 9 positions match TRBD1. The germline V gene has CDR1 SGHTS and CDR2 YDEGEE. V trimming: 5 bases; J trimming: 0 bases; junction bases outside the gene matches: 12. The CDR3 loop spans 18 amino acids. In DNA form, the CDR3 reads TGTGCCAGCAGGATGAGGACAGGGGTTACCTATAGCAATCAGCCCCAGCATTTT. Translating it yields CASRMRTGVTYSNQPQHF.

The V call is TRBV4-1, the J call TRBJ1-6; the D is unclear. Trimming removed 4 bases from V and 0 bases from J, with 10 bases in between. CDR1 and CDR2 (germline): MGHRA, YSYEKL. The CDR3 extends over 16 amino acids. CDR3 in amino acids: CASSRGESSYNSPLHF. CDR3 coding DNA: TGCGCCAGCAGCCGTGGGGAGAGCTCCTATAATTCACCCCTCCACTTT.

The chain carries TRBV18 and TRBJ1-6, with 7 positions matching TRBD1. V was pared by 4 bases and J by 0 bases, with 9 bases of the junction left unmatched. Germline V gene sequence: CDR1 KGHSH, CDR2 LQKENI. The CDR3 is 18 residues long. CDR3 protein: CASSLQTGTSSYNSPLHF. CDR3 DNA sequence: TGTGCCAGCTCACTCCAGACAGGGACAAGCTCCTATAATTCACCCCTCCACTTT.

The V gene is TRBV2, the J gene TRBJ2-3, with 7 bases identical to TRBD2. The CDR3 extends over 18 amino acids. Germline V gene sequence: CDR1 SNHLY, CDR2 FYNNEI. V was clipped by 4 bases and J by 2 bases; unmatched bases: 15. CDR3 protein: CASSGVSGRFLNTDTQYF. Here the CDR3 DNA reads TGTGCCAGCAGTGGGGTTAGCGGGCGGTTCCTGAACACAGATACGCAGTATTTT.

This chain connects TRBV18 to TRBJ1-2, with 7 bases that match TRBD1. CDR1 is KGHSH, CDR2 LQKENI, per germline. The CDR3 spans 13 residues. J lost 8 bases, V lost 2 bases, and 5 bases had no gene match. CDR3 nucleotides: TGTGCCAGCTCACCAGGGACAGAGGGAGGCTACACCTTC. It yields the protein CASSPGTEGGYTF.

The genes are TRBV29-1 and TRBJ1-1, with D perhaps TRBD1 (6 bases). V was shortened by 4 bases and J by 1 base, with 13 bases between the two germline ends. Germline V gene lookup returns CDR1 SQVTM and CDR2 ANQGSEA. The CDR3 loop spans 14 amino acids. For the CDR3, the DNA is TGCAGCGTTGTCGAAGTGGGACAGAACACTGAAGCTTTCTTT. Translating gives CSVVEVGQNTEAFF.

The gene calls are TRBV7-9 and TRBJ2-1; 10 bases map to TRBD1. V shed 10 bases and J 7 bases; nucleotides not matched to a gene: 13. The length of the CDR3 is 15 residues. Germline CDR1 reads SEHNR; CDR2 reads FQNEAQ (reference sequence). The CDR3, as DNA: TGTGCCACCGAAGCCGGGACAGGGGTCCCAAATGAGCAGTTCTTC. Translating it yields CATEAGTGVPNEQFF. The full variable domain, in which reference TRBV7-9 and TRBJ2-1 provide the parts outside the CDR3, is DTGVSQNPRHKITKRGQNVTFRCDPISEHNRLYWYRQTLGQGPEFLTYFQNEAQLEKSRLLSDRFSAERPKGSFSTLEIQRTEQGDSAMYLCATEAGTGVPNEQFFGPGTRLTVL.

The chain recombines TRBV7-2 with TRBJ2-2; unclear D gene. V lost 0 bases and J 2 bases, leaving 7 bases between the germline ends. CDR1 is SGHTA and CDR2 is FQGNSA in the germline V gene. The CDR3 is made up of 15 amino acids. The CDR3, as DNA: TGTGCCAGCAGCTTAGCGAGGCATAACACCGGGGAGCTGTTTTTT. Amino acids: CASSLARHNTGELFF.

The rearrangement joins TRBV19 to TRBJ2-1; 7 nucleotides line up with TRBD1. CDR3 size: 17 residues. CDR1 LNHDA and CDR2 SQIVND come from the germline V gene (reference sequence). Trimming at V came to 10 bases and at J to 0 bases, leaving 15 bases not matched to a gene. The CDR3 bases are TGTGCCACCACCCGGATAGTTGGGGACAGCTCCTACAATGAGCAGTTCTTC. Its protein product is CATTRIVGDSSYNEQFF.

The chain couples TRBV4-3 to TRBJ1-3, with 8 bases aligning to TRBD1. Trimming at V came to 3 bases and at J to 5 bases, leaving 15 bases not matched to a gene. Germline CDR1 reads LGHNA; CDR2 reads YSLEER. The CDR3 extends over 18 amino acids. In DNA, the CDR3 is TGCGCCAGCAGCCAGAGTATATCCGGGACAGGTCTCCGAAACACCATATATTTT. Its protein is CASSQSISGTGLRNTIYF.

This clone has a single count. This sequence joins TRBV4-2 and TRBJ1-4; 8 bases agree with TRBD1. Germline-derived CDR1 and CDR2 are LGHNA and YNFKEQ. The CDR3 runs to 16 residues. The trim removed 1 base at V and 4 bases at J, leaving 5 bases unmatched. The CDR3 region is CASSQVWTGNNEKLFF. CDR3 coding DNA: TGTGCCAGCAGCCAAGTCTGGACAGGGAATAATGAAAAACTGTTTTTT.

In this sample, this clone turned up a few times. The rearrangement uses TRBV5-8 and TRBJ2-1; a possible D gene is TRBD1 (6 bases). Germline V gene lookup returns CDR1 SGHTS and CDR2 YDEGEE. V lost 4 bases to trimming and J lost 7 bases, with 21 bases between them. The CDR3 sequence is 16 residues long. The CDR3 DNA sequence: TGTGCCAGCAGCCGGACGCAGGGGATAGTTCCGAATGAGCAGTTCTTC. Its protein is CASSRTQGIVPNEQFF.

V and J are TRBV4-3 and TRBJ1-1, with D perhaps TRBD1 (5 bases). This CDR3 spans 17 amino acids. Germline loops: CDR1 LGHNA, CDR2 YSLEER. Between the trimmed V and J ends, which lost 0 bases and 0 bases, there was a span of 14 bases. CDR3 bases: TGCGCCAGCAGCCAAGAAGTGGGGCAGGGTCTGAACACTGAAGCTTTCTTT. Translating gives CASSQEVGQGLNTEAFF.

The chain combines TRBV2 with TRBJ1-5, with 11 bases identical to TRBD1. The CDR3 has 15 residues. The ends lost 6 bases at V and 7 bases at J; junction bases unmatched: 8. Germline V gives CDR1 SNHLY, CDR2 FYNNEI. The CDR3 sequence is CASSRTGGLEQPQHF. The DNA of the CDR3 is TGTGCCAGCAGCCGGACAGGGGGCCTAGAGCAGCCCCAGCATTTT.

This clone turned up a few times. The chain links TRBV6-2 or TRBV6-3 to TRBJ2-7; 13 bases map to TRBD2. The trim removed 5 bases at V and 3 bases at J, leaving 7 bases unmatched. Germline-derived CDR1 and CDR2 are MNHEY and SVGEGT. CDR3 length: 16 residues. DNA for the CDR3: TGTGCCAGCAGTAAATGGACTAGCGGGAGAGTCTACGAGCAGTACTTC. Translating it yields CASSKWTSGRVYEQYF.

V is TRBV6-5 and J is TRBJ2-1; D gene ambiguous. The CDR3 runs 15 residues. Germline V lookup: CDR1 MNHEY, CDR2 SVGAGI. V was shortened by 8 bases and J by 5 bases, with 19 bases between the two germline ends. The DNA of the CDR3 is TGTGCCAGCGTAGGATCCCCCCTAGTTCACAATGAGCAGTTCTTC. The encoded protein is CASVGSPLVHNEQFF.

J is TRBJ1-3 and V is TRBV5-1, with D unresolved. The V and J ends lost 1 base and 0 bases respectively, with 5 bases between them. The CDR3 has 14 amino acids. The V gene's germline CDR1 is SGHRS and CDR2 YFSETQ. CDR3 region: CASSLSDSGNTIYF. For the CDR3, the DNA is TGCGCCAGCAGCTTGTCAGACTCTGGAAACACCATATATTTT. The entire variable domain, with the rest obtained from reference TRBV5-1 and TRBJ1-3, is as follows: KAGVTQTPRYLIKTRGQQVTLSCSPISGHRSVSWYQQTPGQGLQFLFEYFSETQRNKGNFPGRFSGRQFSNSRSEMNVSTLELGDSALYLCASSLSDSGNTIYFGEGSWLTVV.

This rearrangement joins TRBV2 to TRBJ1-1; no firm D call. The CDR3 length is 15 residues. Germline V gives CDR1 SNHLY, CDR2 FYNNEI. The ends were cut back, 4 bases at V and 3 bases at J, with 15 bases in the middle. The CDR3, as DNA: TGTGCCAGCAGTGGTGCTTTGGGCGTGGACACTGAAGCTTTCTTT. Its translation is CASSGALGVDTEAFF.

The CDR3 sequence: CASSVEGSGVDNEQFF. In DNA, the CDR3 is TGTGCCAGCAGCGTAGAGGGTAGCGGGGTTGACAATGAGCAGTTCTTC. V is TRBV9 and J is TRBJ2-1, with 8 bases lining up with TRBD2. Per the germline V gene, CDR1 is SGDLS and CDR2 is YYNGEE. CDR3 length: 16 amino acids. V lost 0 bases to trimming and J lost 5 bases; unmatched junction nucleotides: 7.